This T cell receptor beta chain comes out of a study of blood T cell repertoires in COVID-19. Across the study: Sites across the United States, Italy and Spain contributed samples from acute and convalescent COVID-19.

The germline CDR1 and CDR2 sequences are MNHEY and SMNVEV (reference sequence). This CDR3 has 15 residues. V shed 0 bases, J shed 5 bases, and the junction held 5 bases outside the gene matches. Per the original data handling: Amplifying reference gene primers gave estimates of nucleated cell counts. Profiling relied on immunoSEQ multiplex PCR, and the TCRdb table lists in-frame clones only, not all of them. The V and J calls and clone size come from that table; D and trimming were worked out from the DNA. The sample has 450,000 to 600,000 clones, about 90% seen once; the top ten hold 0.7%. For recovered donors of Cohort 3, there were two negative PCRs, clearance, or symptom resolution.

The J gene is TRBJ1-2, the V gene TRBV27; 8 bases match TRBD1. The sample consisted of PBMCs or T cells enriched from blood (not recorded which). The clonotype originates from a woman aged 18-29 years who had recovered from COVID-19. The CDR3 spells CASSLSGQGLYGYTF. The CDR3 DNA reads TGTGCCAGCAGTTTATCAGGACAGGGTTTGTATGGCTACACCTTC.